This T cell receptor (beta chain) stems from a study of OX40 agonist ivuxolimab in advanced cancers. With regard to the full study: Ivuxolimab, which targeted the costimulatory receptor OX40 (CD134), was an agonistic, fully human IgG2 monoclonal antibody. Partial responses occurred in three dose-escalation patients: two with cutaneous melanoma and one with hepatocellular carcinoma. The paper covers the monotherapy dose-escalation part of the phase I ivuxolimab trial, which included N ≈ 52 patients. Of the 50 to 55 dose-escalation patients, hepatocellular carcinoma was present in approximately 20, melanoma in roughly 15, renal cell carcinoma in 9 and head and neck cancer in 9. The point of sequencing TCRbeta in the periphery was to test whether ivuxolimab changed TCR sequence diversity and drove clonal T-cell expansion. Patients were allowed to have had prior anti-PD-1, anti-PD-L1 or anti-CTLA-4 therapy, and approximately 43% of the dose-escalation patients had previously received checkpoint inhibitors. In the dose-escalation cohort, 82.7% of patients were male, and the mean age was approximately 60 years with a range of roughly 23 to 79. Intravenous ivuxolimab was administered to patients every 2 weeks at six dose levels: 0.01, 0.1, 0.3, 1.5, 3 and 10 mg/kg. Overall study results and their limits: Which antigens the clonally expanded peripheral T cells were specific for was not determined. At doses of 0.1 to 3.0 mg/kg, clonal expansion of both CD4+ and CD8+ T cells in blood was seen between baseline and week 6. In partial responders in the 0.1-3.0 mg/kg groups, normalized peripheral clonal expansion was found to be among the lowest, especially among CD8+ T cells. On average, CD8+ T cells showed more expanded clones than CD4+ T cells after ivuxolimab. Low levels of normalized T-cell clonal expansion were also shown by some nonresponding patients.

For sequencing of the TCRbeta CDR3 region, genomic DNA was extracted from the sorted cells. TCRbeta CDR3 regions were sequenced using the immunoSEQ Assay. The immuneACCESS repertoire file appears here via TCRdb, limited to in-frame rearrangements. These files lack a portion of the clones; in checked studies, under half of the deficit traces to unresolved V genes, and the cause of the others is not known. Within this sample are 70,000 to 90,000 clones, with approximately 90% of them counted one time only. The leading ten clones occupy around 0.4% of the sample. V is trimmed back by 1 base and J by 3 bases, and the junction contains 2 bases that no gene match accounts for. Its CDR3 holds 15 amino acids, cysteine through phenylalanine. CDR3 DNA only is kept here, 45 bases in frame from base 1. Looking up the germline V gene yields CDR1 SGHRS and CDR2 YFSETQ. As regards this clone: The clone's antigen remains unknown. No much larger clonotype is one base removed from it; base qualities were not supplied.

The trial excluded patients who had a history of autoimmune disease or were on systemic immunosuppression. Peripheral blood for TCR sequencing was collected from all dose cohorts at baseline, on cycle 4 day 1, and on cycle 7 day 1. The samples were drawn from a first-in-human, open-label, multicenter phase I dose-escalation trial of ivuxolimab. Adults with locally advanced or metastatic melanoma, renal cell carcinoma, hepatocellular carcinoma or head and neck squamous cell carcinoma were enrolled in the trial. Before TCR sequencing, CD4+ T cells and CD8+ T cells were sorted from peripheral blood as separate populations.

This clonotype was obtained from an adult with an advanced solid tumor such as melanoma, head and neck, liver or kidney cancer. The specimen comprised CD4+ or CD8+ T cells sorted from blood, sampled in a trial of the OX40 agonist ivuxolimab. Here the chain combines TRBV5-1 and TRBJ2-1; TRBD2 aligns with 9 central bases. The CDR3 region: CASSLLSGSYNEQFF. The DNA is as follows: TGCGCCAGCAGCTTGCTTAGCGGGAGCTACAATGAGCAGTTCTTC.